This T cell receptor beta chain derives from a study of blood T cell repertoires in COVID-19. Study at large: The study drew acute and convalescent COVID-19 samples from the United States, Italy and Spain.

Generated by immunoSEQ multiplex PCR, the TCRdb table keeps only in-frame clones and is missing some. The sample yields more than 200,000 clones, about 88% seen once. This CDR3 is 15 amino acids long. Trimming stripped 1 base from V and 6 bases from J, with 13 bases between. Germline-derived CDR1 and CDR2 are SGHVS and FNYEAQ. This rearrangement joins TRBV7-6 to TRBJ1-5; D perhaps matches TRBD1 (5 bases). The sample consisted of PBMCs or T cells enriched from blood (not recorded which). The source is a woman aged 50 to 60 who had recovered from COVID-19. The CDR3, as DNA: TGTGCCAGCAGCTTAGGTCAGGGATTCGGTCAGCCCCAGCATTTT. Translating gives CASSLGQGFGQPQHF.